The 3 T cell receptor beta chains presented below share a single source sample, sequenced in a study of T cells after yellow fever vaccination. TCRdb analysed the 5' RACE reads with MiXCR anew, one entry per CDR3 protein. The sample consists of about 250,000 distinct CDR3 sequences, about 3.5% of them appearing once. Here the sequenced sample was PBMCs, taken 15 days after the yellow fever booster vaccination. Receptors originate from a man between 18 and 29 years old who received the YFV17D yellow fever vaccine.

The chain links TRBV29-1 to TRBJ1-5; 7 nucleotides align to TRBD1. CDR1 SQVTM and CDR2 ANQGSEA come from the germline V gene. The CDR3 contains 13 residues. Trimming at V came to 5 bases and at J to 4 bases, leaving 5 bases not matched to a gene. Written as DNA, the CDR3 is TGCAGCGTTAAACAGGGGAGGAATCAGCCCCAGCATTTT. Amino acids: CSVKQGRNQPQHF.

At least ten counts were recorded for this clonotype. The genes are TRBV6-2 or TRBV6-3 and TRBJ1-5; 9 bases are shared with TRBD1. J was trimmed by 0 bases and V by 6 bases; bases with no gene match: 3. This CDR3 contains 15 residues. Germline loops: CDR1 MNHEY, CDR2 SVGEGT. The CDR3 DNA sequence: TGTGCCAGCAGAAGGGACAGGGCTAGCAATCAGCCCCAGCATTTT. Its translation is CASRRDRASNQPQHF.

This clonotype was seen many times. The chain couples TRBV7-2 to TRBJ2-7, with no clear D. Trimming stripped 3 bases from V and 7 bases from J, with 13 bases between. The germline gives CDR1 SGHTA, CDR2 FQGNSA. CDR3 length: 13 amino acids. The CDR3 sequence: CASSLVSLSEQYV. Here the CDR3 DNA reads TGTGCCAGCAGCTTGGTCAGTCTTTCTGAGCAGTACGTC.